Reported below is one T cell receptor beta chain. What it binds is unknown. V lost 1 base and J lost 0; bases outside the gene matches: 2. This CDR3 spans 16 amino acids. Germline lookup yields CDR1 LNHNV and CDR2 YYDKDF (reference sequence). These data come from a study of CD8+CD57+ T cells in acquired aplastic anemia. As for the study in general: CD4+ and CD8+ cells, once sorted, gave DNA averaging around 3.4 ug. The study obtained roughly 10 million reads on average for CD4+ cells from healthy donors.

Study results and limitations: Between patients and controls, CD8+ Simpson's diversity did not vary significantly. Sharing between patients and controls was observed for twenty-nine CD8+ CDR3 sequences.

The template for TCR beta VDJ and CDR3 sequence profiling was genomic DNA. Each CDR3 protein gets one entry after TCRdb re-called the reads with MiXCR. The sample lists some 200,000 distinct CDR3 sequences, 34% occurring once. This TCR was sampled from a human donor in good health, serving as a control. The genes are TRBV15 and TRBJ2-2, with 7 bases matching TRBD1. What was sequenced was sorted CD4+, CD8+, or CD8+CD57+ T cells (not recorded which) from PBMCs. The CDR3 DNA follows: TGTGCCACCAGCAGAGGACAGGGTTCGAACACCGGGGAGCTGTTTTTT. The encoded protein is CATSRGQGSNTGELFF.